These T cell receptor beta chains were read from a single sample in a study of shared clonotypes between healthy human individuals. TCRdb keeps only in-frame clones here, not all; method: immunoSEQ multiplex PCR. Here the sample spans approximately 2.3 million clones, approximately 95% being singletons. The sample was naive CD4+ T cells from PBMCs. Receptors originate from a man between 18 and 35 years old in good health. Some clones in this sample may be carry-over from other donors' samples. Both conserved end residues are trimmed from each CDR3.

j_gene | v_gene | CDR3aa
TRBJ2-1 | TRBV28 | ASMGREQF
TRBJ1-2 | TRBV7-9 | ASSFGGGTNYGYT
TRBJ2-2 | TRBV18 | ASSSTGSGTGELF
TRBJ1-3 | TRBV6-1 | ASSDRQGGNTIY
TRBJ2-3 | TRBV4-1 | ASSRSAGQGTDTQY
TRBJ1-4 | TRBV18 | ASSPSDVEKLF
TRBJ1-1 | TRBV5-1 | ASSFLGTMNTEAF
TRBJ2-3 | TRBV10-3 | AISEGLAGYTDTQY
TRBJ2-2 | TRBV30 | AWSRGQWAGELF
TRBJ2-2 | TRBV5-6 | ASSLAGVGRTGELF
TRBJ1-1 | TRBV28 | ASSFYSQNTEAF
TRBJ1-6 | TRBV25-1 | ASTGTGMTPLH
TRBJ2-5 | TRBV4-3 | ASSQGQGRTETQY
TRBJ2-1 | TRBV6-5 | ASPGGRGRDEQF
TRBJ2-5 | TRBV7-7 | ASSLEPRGSDQY
TRBJ1-1 | TRBV10-3 | AISDRDGNTEAF